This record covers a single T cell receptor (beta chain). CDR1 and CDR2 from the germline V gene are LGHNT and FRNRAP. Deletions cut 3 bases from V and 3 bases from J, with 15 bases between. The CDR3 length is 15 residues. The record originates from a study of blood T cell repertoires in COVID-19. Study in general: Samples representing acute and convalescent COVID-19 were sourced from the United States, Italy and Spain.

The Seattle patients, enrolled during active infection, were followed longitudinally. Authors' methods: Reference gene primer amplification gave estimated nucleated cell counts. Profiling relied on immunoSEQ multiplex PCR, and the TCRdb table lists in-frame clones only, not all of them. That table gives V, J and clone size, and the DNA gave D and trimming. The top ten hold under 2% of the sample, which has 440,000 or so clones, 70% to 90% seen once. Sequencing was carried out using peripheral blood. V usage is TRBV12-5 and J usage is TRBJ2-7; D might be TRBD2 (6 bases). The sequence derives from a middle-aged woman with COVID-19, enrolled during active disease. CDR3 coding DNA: TGTGCTAGTGGTTTATCAGGGCTGGGAGGCTACGAGCAGTACTTC. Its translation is CASGLSGLGGYEQYF.